The 7 T cell receptor beta chains below were found in one sample sequenced in a study of blood T cell repertoires in COVID-19 (dated by TCRdb to about 2020). Receptor amplification or capture employed the immunoSEQ multiplex PCR assay. Sourced from immuneACCESS, this table was stored by TCRdb with only in-frame sequences that have V and J called. A share of the clones is absent; for the studies checked, an unresolved V gene accounts for under half, and the remainder has no known explanation. The sample table records roughly 150,000 clones; around four fifths of these occur just once. The ten largest clonotypes hold around 6.2% of the sample. The sample taken for sequencing was PBMCs or T cells enriched from blood (not recorded which). These receptors were taken from a woman aged 40 to 49 who had recovered from COVID-19.

This sequence joins TRBV10-3 and TRBJ2-7, with 12 bases matching TRBD2. V shed 10 bases and J 4 bases; nucleotides not matched to a gene: 11. Germline V lookup: CDR1 ENHRY, CDR2 SYGVKD. The CDR3 has 15 amino acids. The DNA for the CDR3 is TGTGCCACGACTAGCGGGAGTTCTTCAGGATACGAGCAGTACTTC. Translating gives CATTSGSSSGYEQYF.

The J gene is TRBJ1-5, the V gene TRBV19, with D possibly matching TRBD1 (5 bases). Looked up from germline, CDR1 is LNHDA and CDR2 is SQIVND (reference sequence). The CDR3 loop spans 13 amino acids. The ends were cut back, 6 bases at V and 3 bases at J, with 9 bases in the middle. The CDR3 bases are TGTGCCAGTAGAGGGGCTTTCAATCAGCCCCAGCATTTT. It is translated as CASRGAFNQPQHF.

In its sample, this clone was seen a few times. The chain is built from TRBV11-2 and TRBJ2-3, with a weak D call TRBD2 (7 bases). V was pared by 7 bases and J by 1 base, with 21 bases between. The germline V gene has CDR1 SGHAT and CDR2 FQNNGV. The CDR3 has 17 residues. The CDR3 region has the DNA TGTGCCAGCACCCCCGGCCAGGGGCTAGCGGGCACAGATACGCAGTATTTT. Its protein is CASTPGQGLAGTDTQYF.

The J gene is TRBJ2-1, the V gene TRBV2; TRBD2 matches at 11 bases. The V gene end was trimmed by 11 bases and the J gene end by 7 bases; junction bases not matched to a gene: 7. This CDR3 spans 13 amino acids. Looked up from germline, CDR1 is SNHLY and CDR2 is FYNNEI. The CDR3 is CAGATSGVNEQFF. In DNA form, the CDR3 reads TGTGCCGGGGCGACTAGCGGGGTGAATGAGCAGTTCTTC.

The gene calls are TRBV25-1 and TRBJ1-1; 7 nucleotides match TRBD1. Germline V gene data show CDR1 as MGHDK and CDR2 as SYGVNS. The trim removed 5 bases at V and 0 bases at J, leaving 3 bases unmatched. The CDR3 is 14 amino acids. DNA for the CDR3: TGTGCCAGCAGTCAGACAGGGATGAACACTGAAGCTTTCTTT. Translating it yields CASSQTGMNTEAFF.

This chain connects TRBV5-6 to TRBJ1-2, with 9 bases lining up with TRBD1. The CDR3 sequence is 17 residues long. Germline CDR1 is SGHDT and CDR2 is YYEEEE. The V segment lost 4 bases and the J segment 3 bases; nucleotides outside the gene matches: 13. The CDR3 DNA reads as TGTGCCAGCAGCCCGAGGAGGCCGACAGGGGGTTACTATGGCTACACCTTC. Translated: CASSPRRPTGGYYGYTF.

The CDR3 sequence: CAMAGGWDQPQHF. CDR3 in DNA: TGTGCCATGGCGGGGGGCTGGGATCAGCCCCAGCATTTT. The genes are TRBV10-3 and TRBJ1-5, with D perhaps TRBD1 (6 bases). Germline CDR1 is ENHRY and CDR2 is SYGVKD. V was clipped by 9 bases and J by 5 bases, with 14 bases between them. There are 13 residues in the CDR3.